This T cell receptor (beta chain) was sequenced in a study of T-cell memory formation after mild COVID-19. Study observations and caveats: Pre-infection memory carried some responding clones, suggesting that cross-reactive memory joined. Researchers report contracting CD4+ clones mostly in CM and EM, with CD8+ clones in EMRA.

The length of the CDR3 is 15 residues. Germline CDR1 reads SGHRS; CDR2 reads YFSETQ. V was cut by 3 bases and J by 7 bases, with 19 bases left in between. For this clonotype: Antigen specificity is unknown.

5'RACE primed at constant segments yielded TCR alpha and TCR beta cDNA libraries bearing sample barcodes and UMIs. TCRdb passed the 5' RACE reads through MiXCR, listing each CDR3 protein once. The sample lists 120,000 or so distinct CDR3 sequences, approximately 15% seen once, with over 11% in the top ten. The TCR comes from an adult woman who had mild COVID-19 (a few samples of this study predate the infection). Cell type and time point are not known. Sequencing was done on a sample of PBMCs or a T cell subset sorted from them (not recorded which). This rearrangement joins TRBV5-1 to TRBJ1-1; the D gene is possibly TRBD1 (5 bases). CDR3 bases: TGCGCCAGCAGCTCCCTCGGGGGAGGAGAGAATGAAGCTTTCTTT. Translation: CASSSLGGGENEAFF. Complete variable domain (other parts from reference TRBV5-1 and TRBJ1-1): KAGVTQTPRYLIKTRGQQVTLSCSPISGHRSVSWYQQTPGQGLQFLFEYFSETQRNKGNFPGRFSGRQFSNSRSEMNVSTLELGDSALYLCASSSLGGGENEAFFGQGTRLTVV.